These 20 T cell receptor beta chains share one sample of origin, sequenced in a study of cytomegalovirus exposure and HLA in healthy donors. PCR employed 60 Vbeta and 13 Jbeta primers. Clones were sequenced by immunoSEQ multiplex PCR, and TCRdb holds only the in-frame ones, with some missing. This sample has over 100,000 clones, with 75% to 85% found just once. The sequenced material came from PBMCs. All receptors come from a woman aged 18-29 years in good health and CMV-seropositive.

The chain links TRBV7-9 to TRBJ1-2; a weak D match, TRBD1 (6 bases). Trimming cost V 3 bases and J 6 bases, with 8 bases left between them. CDR1 and CDR2 from the germline V gene are SEHNR and FQNEAQ (reference sequence). The CDR3 is 12 amino acids. The CDR3 sequence is CASSFTGHGYTF. The CDR3 DNA follows: TGTGCCAGCAGCTTCACAGGGCATGGCTACACCTTC.

The chain has TRBV9 and TRBJ2-3; 12 bases are shared with TRBD2. CDR1 and CDR2 (germline): SGDLS, YYNGEE. V shed 1 base, J shed 2 bases, and the junction held 5 bases outside the gene matches. The CDR3 spans 17 residues. CDR3 bases: TGTGCCAGCAGCGTACCCCTAGCGGGGGGGTCCACAGATACGCAGTATTTT. Translated: CASSVPLAGGSTDTQYF.

The chain has TRBV9 and TRBJ2-3; 9 bases are a match to TRBD2. The trim removed 0 bases at V and 2 bases at J, leaving 7 bases unmatched. In germline, CDR1 is SGDLS, CDR2 YYNGEE. The CDR3 is made up of 17 amino acids. CDR3 nucleotides: TGTGCCAGCAGCGTAGGGGGGAGCGGGGGGCTCACAGATACGCAGTATTTT. It specifies CASSVGGSGGLTDTQYF.

This clone was detected a few times. Its ends do not fully match the called genes, so a read error is possible. The V and J genes are TRBV7-9 and TRBJ1-2; TRBD1 matches 8 bases. CDR1 and CDR2 from the germline V gene are SEHNR and FQNEAQ (reference sequence). The length of the CDR3 is 18 residues. CDR3 in DNA: TGTTCCAGCAGCCAAAAGGGACAGGCAATTACAGCTAACTATGGCTACACCTTC. The encoded protein is CSSSQKGQAITANYGYTF.

J is TRBJ2-5 and V is TRBV27; D gene uncertain. The DNA matches TRBJ2-7 better at its end, which makes the J call doubtful. This CDR3 spans 11 amino acids. Germline V gene lookup returns CDR1 MNHEY and CDR2 SMNVEV (reference sequence). CDR3 region: CASSLTHEQYF. CDR3 DNA sequence: TGTGCCAGCAGTTTAACCCACGAGCAGTACTTC.

This chain uses TRBV7-2 with TRBJ1-4; no reliable D call. This CDR3 is 13 amino acids long. The germline CDR1 and CDR2 sequences are SGHTA and FQGNSA. Trimming pared 5 bases from V and 3 bases from J, leaving 7 bases between. CDR3 nucleotide sequence: TGTGCCAGCAGCACTCGCCCTAATGAAAAACTGTTTTTT. It translates to CASSTRPNEKLFF.

This chain joins TRBV19 and TRBJ2-1; 9 nucleotides agree with TRBD2. The CDR3 totals 15 residues. Germline V gene lookup returns CDR1 LNHDA and CDR2 SQIVND (reference sequence). The junction had 5 bases not matched to a gene; V was cut back by 5 bases and J by 3 bases. The CDR3 DNA reads TGTGCCAGTAGTCTTAGCGGGGGAGGCTACAATGAGCAGTTCTTC. This translates into CASSLSGGGYNEQFF.

The CDR3 sequence: CASSKTQGATNEKLFF. CDR3 nucleotide sequence: TGTGCCAGCAGCAAAACACAGGGGGCAACTAATGAAAAACTGTTTTTT. The J gene is TRBJ1-4, the V gene TRBV11-2; 8 bases map to TRBD1. This CDR3 has 16 amino acids. Unmatched junction bases numbered 5, after V lost 5 bases and J lost 0 bases. CDR1 is SGHAT and CDR2 is FQNNGV in the germline V gene.

This chain uses TRBV4-1 with TRBJ1-6; 8 nucleotides line up with TRBD1. J gave up 10 bases and V 3 bases, and 8 bases lay outside the gene matches. Per the germline V gene, CDR1 is MGHRA and CDR2 is YSYEKL. This CDR3 comprises 15 residues. This CDR3 is CASSQTGQGSSPLHF. The CDR3 DNA reads TGCGCCAGCAGCCAGACAGGACAGGGTTCATCACCCCTCCACTTT.

The chain couples TRBV5-1 to TRBJ2-3; TRBD1 might be the D (6 bases). Trimming took 2 bases from V and 8 from J, leaving 15 bases between them. Germline CDR1 reads SGHRS; CDR2 reads YFSETQ. The CDR3 contains 14 residues. The CDR3, as DNA: TGCGCCAGCAGCTTTTACGCACAGGGAGCTACGCAGTATTTT. It is translated as CASSFYAQGATQYF. Together with reference TRBV5-1 and TRBJ2-3, the CDR3 gives the full variable domain: KAGVTQTPRYLIKTRGQQVTLSCSPISGHRSVSWYQQTPGQGLQFLFEYFSETQRNKGNFPGRFSGRQFSNSRSEMNVSTLELGDSALYLCASSFYAQGATQYFGPGTRLTVL.

The genes are TRBV27 and TRBJ1-4; 7 bases fit TRBD1. V lost 5 bases, J lost 1 base, and 4 bases stayed unmatched. Germline values: CDR1 MNHEY, CDR2 SMNVEV (reference sequence). The CDR3 contains 15 residues. CDR3 protein: CASSMTGITNEKLFF. CDR3 nucleotides: TGTGCCAGCAGTATGACAGGGATAACTAATGAAAAACTGTTTTTT.

This chain joins TRBV28 and TRBJ2-7; tentative D call: TRBD1 (5 bases). The CDR3 consists of 15 residues. Germline lookup yields CDR1 MDHEN and CDR2 SYDVKM. V lost 7 bases to trimming and J lost 6 bases, with 22 bases between them. The CDR3 coding sequence is TGTGCCAGCATACCCGACAGTGGGGTCTGGAGCGAGCAGTACTTC. Protein product: CASIPDSGVWSEQYF.

This chain uses TRBV11-1 with TRBJ2-7; D might be TRBD1 (5 bases). Germline lookup yields CDR1 SGHAT and CDR2 FQDESV (reference sequence). The CDR3 length is 12 residues. The germline V and J ends were trimmed by 5 bases and 1 base, with 6 bases remaining between them. In DNA, the CDR3 is TGTGCCAGCAGCGGACATTCCTACGAGCAGTACTTC. This gives the protein CASSGHSYEQYF.

This clone was detected a few times. The chain joins TRBV7-3 to TRBJ1-2, with D unclear. This CDR3 has 12 amino acids. Trimming left V 5 bases short and J 2 bases short, with 6 bases between. The germline gives CDR1 SGHTA, CDR2 FQGTGA. The CDR3 DNA follows: TGTGCCAGCAGCCCAAAAAACTATGGCTACACCTTC. Translation gives CASSPKNYGYTF.

This sequence joins TRBV19 and TRBJ1-2; D unresolved. The V end was cut by 1 base, the J end by 8 bases, with 20 bases between. The germline gives CDR1 LNHDA, CDR2 SQIVND (reference sequence). This CDR3 contains 16 residues. The CDR3 spells CASSIGPAESLGGYTF. CDR3 DNA: TGTGCCAGTAGTATAGGACCAGCGGAGAGCCTGGGAGGCTACACCTTC.

The gene calls are TRBV30 and TRBJ1-3, with 8 bases aligning to TRBD1. J lost 2 bases, V lost 4 bases, and 1 base had no gene match. Germline lookup yields CDR1 GTSNPN and CDR2 SVGIG (reference sequence). This CDR3 is 13 amino acids long. CDR3 protein: CAWKQGAGNTIYF. For the CDR3, the DNA is TGTGCCTGGAAACAGGGGGCTGGAAACACCATATATTTT.

The chain carries TRBV27 and TRBJ1-4, with TRBD1 identical over 10 bases. This CDR3 region has 14 residues. Germline assignment: CDR1 MNHEY and CDR2 SMNVEV (reference sequence). V lost 8 bases and J lost 5; bases outside the gene matches: 5. The CDR3: CASGRGQGNEKLFF. Here the CDR3 DNA reads TGTGCCAGCGGTAGGGGACAGGGGAATGAAAAACTGTTTTTT.

This chain uses TRBV12-5 with TRBJ2-7; TRBD1 matches at 9 bases. Germline V CDR1 and CDR2: LGHNT, FRNRAP. The CDR3 consists of 14 residues. The junction had 9 bases not matched to a gene; V was cut back by 6 bases and J by 6 bases. CDR3 protein: CASGLGQGEGEQYF. In DNA form, the CDR3 reads TGTGCTAGTGGCCTGGGACAGGGTGAGGGCGAGCAGTACTTC.

The V call is TRBV19, the J call TRBJ1-3; no definite D call. V was clipped by 3 bases and J by 4 bases, with 4 bases between them. Germline-derived CDR1 and CDR2 are LNHDA and SQIVND (reference sequence). This CDR3 region has 12 residues. The chain's CDR3 is CASSIPGNTIYF. CDR3 in DNA: TGTGCCAGTAGTATCCCGGGAAACACCATATATTTT. The whole variable domain, filled in from reference TRBV19 and TRBJ1-3, reads DGGITQSPKYLFRKEGQNVTLSCEQNLNHDAMYWYRQDPGQGLRLIYYSQIVNDFQKGDIAEGYSVSREKKESFPLTVTSAQKNPTAFYLCASSIPGNTIYFGEGSWLTVV.

The chain recombines TRBV5-1 with TRBJ2-5, with D perhaps TRBD2 (6 bases). This CDR3 is 14 amino acids long. Germline V gene sequence: CDR1 SGHRS, CDR2 YFSETQ. The V end lost 1 base, the J end lost 5 bases, and 12 bases lay between the germline ends. The DNA of the CDR3 is TGCGCCAGCAGCTTGCTGGGGGGTGCGGAGACCCAGTACTTC. This codes for CASSLLGGAETQYF.